Shown below are 7 T cell receptor beta chains from a single sample sequenced in a study of shared clonotypes between healthy human individuals. The data were produced by immunoSEQ multiplex PCR, yet TCRdb's version contains in-frame clones alone and is incomplete. The sample lists roughly 2,300,000 clones; 80% to 95% were seen once. The sample consisted of naive CD4+ T cells from PBMCs. Subset given: CD45RA+ positively selected. The source is a man between 18 and 29 years old in good health. Some clones in this sample may be carry-over from other donors' samples.

This chain uses TRBV7-9 with TRBJ2-7; TRBD2 matches 10 bases. Germline V gives CDR1 SEHNR, CDR2 FQNEAQ (reference sequence). The length of the CDR3 is 15 residues. Trimming cost V 2 bases and J 4 bases; bases outside gene matches: 5. CDR3 protein: CASSLKGLADYEQYF. The CDR3 nucleotides are TGTGCCAGCAGCTTAAAAGGACTAGCGGATTACGAGCAGTACTTC.

In this sample, this clone turned up a few times. The V gene is TRBV30, the J gene TRBJ1-4; no firm D call. Trimming took off 0 bases at V and 0 bases at J, with 5 bases between the two ends. The CDR3 is 14 residues long. CDR1 is GTSNPN and CDR2 is SVGIG in the germline V gene (reference sequence). The CDR3 DNA sequence: TGTGCCTGGAGTGTGGCCCCAACTAATGAAAAACTGTTTTTT. Protein product: CAWSVAPTNEKLFF.

The J gene is TRBJ1-3, the V gene TRBV19; D gene unclear. The V end was cut by 5 bases, the J end by 2 bases, with 13 bases between. Germline V gene data show CDR1 as LNHDA and CDR2 as SQIVND (reference sequence). The CDR3 totals 15 residues. The CDR3 nucleotides read TGTGCCAGTAGTTTCCGGGCGACACCTGGAAACACCATATATTTT. Amino acid sequence: CASSFRATPGNTIYF.

V gene TRBV25-1 combines with J gene TRBJ2-5; D possibly matches TRBD1 or TRBD2 (6 bases each). The CDR3 is made up of 16 amino acids. Trimming pared 3 bases from V and 4 bases from J, leaving 18 bases between. In germline, CDR1 is MGHDK, CDR2 SYGVNS. CDR3 in DNA: TGTGCCAGCAGTGATCTGGTAGGGGGGAGAGCAGAGACCCAGTACTTC. This encodes CASSDLVGGRAETQYF.

Written as DNA, the CDR3 is TGTGCCAGCAGTTCACCCCGGGTAGCACGGATCTACGAGCAGTACTTC. The encoded protein is CASSSPRVARIYEQYF. The rearrangement joins TRBV28 to TRBJ2-7; D is ambiguous. CDR3 length equals 16 residues. V dropped 4 bases and J dropped 3 bases, with 19 bases sitting between them. Per the germline V gene, CDR1 is MDHEN and CDR2 is SYDVKM.

This rearrangement joins TRBV9 to TRBJ2-5, with 14 positions matching TRBD2. The CDR3 sequence is 16 residues long. V gave up 3 bases and J gave up 5 bases; unmatched junction bases: 6. Germline V gene lookup returns CDR1 SGDLS and CDR2 YYNGEE. The CDR3 DNA reads TGTGCCAGCAGCGAGGGACTAGCGGGAGTGGAGGAGACCCAGTACTTC. Its translation: CASSEGLAGVEETQYF.

The chain combines TRBV7-2 with TRBJ2-1; tentative D call: TRBD2 (5 bases). Looked up from germline, CDR1 is SGHTA and CDR2 is FQGNSA. The CDR3 runs 14 residues. V lost 5 bases and J lost 4, with 12 bases in between. CDR3 in amino acids: CASSPESGYNEQFF. In DNA, the CDR3 is TGTGCCAGCAGCCCGGAATCGGGATACAATGAGCAGTTCTTC.